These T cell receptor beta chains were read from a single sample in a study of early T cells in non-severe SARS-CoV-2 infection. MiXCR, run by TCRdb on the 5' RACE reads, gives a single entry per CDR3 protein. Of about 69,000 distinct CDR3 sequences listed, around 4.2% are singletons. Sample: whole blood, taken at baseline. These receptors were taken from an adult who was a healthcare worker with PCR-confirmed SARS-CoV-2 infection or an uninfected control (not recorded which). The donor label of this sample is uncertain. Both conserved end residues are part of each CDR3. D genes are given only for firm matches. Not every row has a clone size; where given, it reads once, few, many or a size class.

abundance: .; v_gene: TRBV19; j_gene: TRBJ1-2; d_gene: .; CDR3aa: CASTRLQAPNYGYTF; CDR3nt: TGTGCCAGTACCAGACTACAGGCGCCCAACTATGGCTACACCTTC
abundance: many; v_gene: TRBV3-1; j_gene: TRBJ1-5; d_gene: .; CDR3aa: CASSQAAQGGQPQHF; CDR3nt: TGTGCCAGCAGCCAAGCGGCACAGGGTGGACAGCCCCAGCATTTT
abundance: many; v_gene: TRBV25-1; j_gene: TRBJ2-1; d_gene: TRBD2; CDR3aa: CASSDRSGTYNEQFF; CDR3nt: TGTGCCAGCAGTGATCGGAGCGGGACTTACAATGAGCAGTTCTTC
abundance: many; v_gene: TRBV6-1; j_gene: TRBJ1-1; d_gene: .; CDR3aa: CASSDTDATEAFF; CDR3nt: TGTGCCAGCAGTGATACGGACGCCACTGAAGCTTTCTTT
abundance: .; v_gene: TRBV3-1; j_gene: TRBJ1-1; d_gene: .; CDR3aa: CASSQGGWNTEAFF; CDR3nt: TGTGCCAGCAGCCAAGGAGGATGGAACACTGAAGCTTTCTTT
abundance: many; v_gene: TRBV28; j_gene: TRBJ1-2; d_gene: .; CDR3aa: CASRRGTAGGYTF; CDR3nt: TGTGCCAGCAGGCGAGGAACTGCCGGTGGCTACACCTTC
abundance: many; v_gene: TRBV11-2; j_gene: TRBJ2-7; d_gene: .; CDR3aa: CASSSPRTVAQYF; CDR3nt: TGTGCCAGCAGCTCACCGAGGACCGTAGCGCAGTACTTC
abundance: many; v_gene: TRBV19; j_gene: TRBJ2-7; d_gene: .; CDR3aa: CASSLQTSTNEQYF; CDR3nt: TGTGCCAGTAGTCTACAGACGTCTACCAACGAGCAGTACTTC
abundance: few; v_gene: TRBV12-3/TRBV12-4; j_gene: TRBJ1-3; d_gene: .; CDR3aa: CASSFGLLSGNTIYF; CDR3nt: TGTGCCAGCAGTTTTGGTCTCCTCTCTGGAAACACCATATATTTT
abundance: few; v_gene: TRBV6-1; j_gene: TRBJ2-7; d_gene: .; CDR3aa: CASSPRYEQYF; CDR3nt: TGTGCCAGCAGTCCCCGGTACGAGCAGTACTTC
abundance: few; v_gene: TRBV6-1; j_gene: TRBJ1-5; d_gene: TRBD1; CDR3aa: CAIRDRVSNQPQHF; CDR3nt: TGTGCCATCCGGGACAGGGTGAGCAATCAGCCCCAGCATTTT
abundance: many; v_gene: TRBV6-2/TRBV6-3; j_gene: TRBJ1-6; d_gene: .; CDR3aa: CASRPANSPLHF; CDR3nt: TGTGCCAGCAGACCGGCAAATTCACCCCTCCACTTT
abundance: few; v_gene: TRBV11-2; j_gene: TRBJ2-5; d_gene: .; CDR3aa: CASSLGGNQETQYF; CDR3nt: TGTGCCAGCAGCTTAGGGGGCAACCAAGAGACCCAGTACTTC
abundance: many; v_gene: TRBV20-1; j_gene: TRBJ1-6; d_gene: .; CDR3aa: CSARDGVISHF; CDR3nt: TGCAGTGCTAGAGATGGTGTTATATCCCACTTT
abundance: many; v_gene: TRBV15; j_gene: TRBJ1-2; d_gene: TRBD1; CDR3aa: CATSRAETGGYGYTF; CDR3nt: TGTGCCACCAGCAGAGCGGAAACAGGGGGGTATGGCTACACCTTC
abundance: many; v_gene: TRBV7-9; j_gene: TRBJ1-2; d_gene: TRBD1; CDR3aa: CASSRGTAKVYGYTF; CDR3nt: TGTGCCAGCAGCAGAGGGACAGCAAAAGTTTATGGCTACACCTTC
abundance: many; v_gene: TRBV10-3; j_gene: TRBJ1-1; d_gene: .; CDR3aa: CAISDREGGTEAFF; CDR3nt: TGTGCCATCAGTGACAGGGAAGGCGGCACTGAAGCTTTCTTT
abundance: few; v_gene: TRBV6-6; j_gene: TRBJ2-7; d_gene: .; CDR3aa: CASSGQPFYEQYF; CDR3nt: TGTGCCAGCAGTGGACAACCGTTCTACGAGCAGTACTTC
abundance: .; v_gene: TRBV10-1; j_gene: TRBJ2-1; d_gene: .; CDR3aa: CASSASGGEQFF; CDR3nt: TGCGCCAGCAGTGCTTCCGGGGGTGAGCAGTTCTTC
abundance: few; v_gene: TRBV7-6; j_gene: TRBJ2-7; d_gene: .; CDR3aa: CASSLVGNEQYF; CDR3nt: TGTGCCAGCAGCTTAGTGGGTAACGAGCAGTACTTC
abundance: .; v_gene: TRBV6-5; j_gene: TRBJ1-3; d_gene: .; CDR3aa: CASSYSGGKGSGNTIYF; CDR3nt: TGTGCCAGCAGTTACTCGGGGGGAAAAGGATCTGGAAACACCATATATTTT
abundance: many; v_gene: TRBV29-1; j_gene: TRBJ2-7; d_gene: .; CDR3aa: CSVTVGSLYSYEQYF; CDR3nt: TGCAGCGTTACGGTTGGGAGCCTCTACTCCTACGAGCAGTACTTC
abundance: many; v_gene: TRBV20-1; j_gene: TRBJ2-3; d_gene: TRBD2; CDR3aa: CSARWPGGPDTQYF; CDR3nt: TGCAGTGCTCGCTGGCCGGGGGGTCCAGATACGCAGTATTTT